What follows describes a single T cell receptor (beta chain). Its matching antigen is unknown. These data are taken from a study of regulatory T cells in long-lasting Graves disease. Assembly of TCR beta libraries relied on iRepertoire HTBI primers together with Arm-PCR of CDR3 regions. MiXCR, run by TCRdb on the multiplex PCR reads, gives a single entry per CDR3 protein. The sample has roughly 400,000 distinct CDR3 sequences, roughly 20% seen once. Regarding the study as a whole: Lower TCR diversity was seen in persistent Graves' patients than in newly diagnosed ones. Persistent disease exhibited a predilection for TRBV28, TRBJ1-2 and TRBJ2-5.

Noted time point: persistent/refractory GD, antithyroid drugs over 5 years with positive TRAb. Following extraction of RNA from PBMCs, that RNA was used to make the TCR library. Patients were enrolled at an endocrinology department in Xi'an, China. The peripheral blood volume drawn was 7.5 to 10 milliliters, and it was collected into EDTA tubes. V gave up 8 bases and J gave up 7 bases, with 15 bases separating them. CDR3 length equals 12 residues. The TCR sequence derives from a female donor with Graves disease. V gene TRBV12-3 or TRBV12-4 combines with J gene TRBJ2-7; possibly TRBD2 for D (6 bases). Sequenced here: peripheral blood mononuclear cells (PBMCs), sampled when the disease was refractory, from a patient treated with antithyroid drugs. CDR3 DNA: TGTGCCAGCGGGGGGAGAGTGGAGGAGCAGTACTTC. It translates to CASGGRVEEQYF.